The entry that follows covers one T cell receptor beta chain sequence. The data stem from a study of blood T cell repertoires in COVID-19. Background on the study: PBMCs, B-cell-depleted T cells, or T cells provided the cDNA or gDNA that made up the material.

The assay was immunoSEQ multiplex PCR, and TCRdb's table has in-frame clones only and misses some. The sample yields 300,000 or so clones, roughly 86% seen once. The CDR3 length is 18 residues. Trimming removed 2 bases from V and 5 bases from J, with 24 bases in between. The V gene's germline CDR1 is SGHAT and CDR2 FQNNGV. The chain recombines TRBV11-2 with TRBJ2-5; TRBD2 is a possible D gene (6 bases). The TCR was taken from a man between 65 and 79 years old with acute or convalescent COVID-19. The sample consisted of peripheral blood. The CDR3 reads CASSLISGGVSTWETQYF. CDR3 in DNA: TGTGCCAGCAGCTTAATAAGCGGCGGGGTTTCGACTTGGGAGACCCAGTACTTC.